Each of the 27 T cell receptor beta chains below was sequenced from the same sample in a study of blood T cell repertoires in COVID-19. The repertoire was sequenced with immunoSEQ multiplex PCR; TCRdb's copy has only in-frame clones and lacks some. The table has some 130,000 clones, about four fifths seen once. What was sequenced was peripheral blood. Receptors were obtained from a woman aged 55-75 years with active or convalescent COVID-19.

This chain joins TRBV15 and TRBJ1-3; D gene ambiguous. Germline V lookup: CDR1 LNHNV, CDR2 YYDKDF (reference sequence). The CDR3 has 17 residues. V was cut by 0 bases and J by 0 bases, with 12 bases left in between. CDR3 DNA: TGTGCCACCAGCAGAGATCCCGGACTTCTCTCTGGAAACACCATATATTTT. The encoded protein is CATSRDPGLLSGNTIYF. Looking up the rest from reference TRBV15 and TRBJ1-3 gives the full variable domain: DAMVIQNPRYQVTQFGKPVTLSCSQTLNHNVMYWYQQKSSQAPKLLFHYYDKDFNNEADTPDNFQSRRPNTSFCFLDIRSPGLGDTAMYLCATSRDPGLLSGNTIYFGEGSWLTVV.

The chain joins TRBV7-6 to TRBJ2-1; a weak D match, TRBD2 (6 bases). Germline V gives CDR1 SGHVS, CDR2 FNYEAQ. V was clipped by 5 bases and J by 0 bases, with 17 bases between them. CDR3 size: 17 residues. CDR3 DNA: TGTGCCAGCAGCCCCACCTTCCGGGACTCCTCCTACAATGAGCAGTTCTTC. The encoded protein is CASSPTFRDSSYNEQFF.

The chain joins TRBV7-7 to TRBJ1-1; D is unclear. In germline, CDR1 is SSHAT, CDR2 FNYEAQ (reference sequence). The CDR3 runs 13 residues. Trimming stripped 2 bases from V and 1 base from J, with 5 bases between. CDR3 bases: TGTGCCAGCAGCTTAAACAGGAACACTGAAGCTTTCTTT. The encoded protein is CASSLNRNTEAFF.

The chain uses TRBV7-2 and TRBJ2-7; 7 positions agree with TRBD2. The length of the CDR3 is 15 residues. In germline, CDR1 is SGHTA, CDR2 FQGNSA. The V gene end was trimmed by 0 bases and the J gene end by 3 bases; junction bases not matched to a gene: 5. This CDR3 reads CASSLAAGDLYEQYF. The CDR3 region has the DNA TGTGCCAGCAGCTTAGCGGCGGGGGACCTCTACGAGCAGTACTTC. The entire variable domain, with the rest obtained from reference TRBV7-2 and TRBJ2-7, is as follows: GAGVSQSPSNKVTEKGKDVELRCDPISGHTALYWYRQSLGQGLEFLIYFQGNSAPDKSGLPSDRFSAERTGGSVSTLTIQRTQQEDSAVYLCASSLAAGDLYEQYFGPGTRLTVT.

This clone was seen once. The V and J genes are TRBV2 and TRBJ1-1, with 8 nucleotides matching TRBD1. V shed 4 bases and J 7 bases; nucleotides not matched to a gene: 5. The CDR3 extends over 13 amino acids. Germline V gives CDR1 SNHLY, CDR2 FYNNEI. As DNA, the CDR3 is TGTGCCAGCAGTGGCGGACAGGGCTTTGAAGCTTTCTTT. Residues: CASSGGQGFEAFF.

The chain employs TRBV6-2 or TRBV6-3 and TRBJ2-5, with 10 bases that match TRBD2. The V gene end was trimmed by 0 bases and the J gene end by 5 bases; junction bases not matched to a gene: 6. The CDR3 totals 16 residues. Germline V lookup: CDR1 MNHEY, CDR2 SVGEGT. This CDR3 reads CASSYSSGREAETQYF. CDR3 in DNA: TGTGCCAGCAGTTACTCGAGCGGGAGGGAGGCGGAGACCCAGTACTTC.

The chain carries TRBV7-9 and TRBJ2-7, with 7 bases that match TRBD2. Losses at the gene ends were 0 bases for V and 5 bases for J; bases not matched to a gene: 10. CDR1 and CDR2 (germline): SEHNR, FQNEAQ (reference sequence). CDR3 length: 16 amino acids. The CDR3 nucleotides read TGTGCCAGCAGCTTAGCCCCCGCGGCCGCGGGGGACGAGCAGTACTTC. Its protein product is CASSLAPAAAGDEQYF.

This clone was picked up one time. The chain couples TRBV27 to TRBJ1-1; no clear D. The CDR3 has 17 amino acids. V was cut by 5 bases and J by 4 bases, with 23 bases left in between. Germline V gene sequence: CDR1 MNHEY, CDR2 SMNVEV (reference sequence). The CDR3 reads CASSADKAGIMGTEAFF. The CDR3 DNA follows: TGTGCCAGCAGTGCAGACAAGGCGGGTATCATGGGCACTGAAGCTTTCTTT.

CDR3 sequence (DNA): TGTGCCAGCAGTGAATGGGCAGGGGTCTATGGCTACACCTTC. Translating gives CASSEWAGVYGYTF. The V and J genes are TRBV6-1 and TRBJ1-2, with D possibly being TRBD1 (6 bases). Trimming pared 2 bases from V and 4 bases from J, leaving 11 bases between. The germline gives CDR1 MNHNS, CDR2 SASEGT. The CDR3 extends over 14 amino acids.

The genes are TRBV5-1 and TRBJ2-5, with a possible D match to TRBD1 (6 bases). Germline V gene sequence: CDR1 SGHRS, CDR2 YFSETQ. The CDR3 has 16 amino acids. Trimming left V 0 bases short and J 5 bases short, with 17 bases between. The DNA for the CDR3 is TGCGCCAGCAGCTTGGCCCAGCAGGGGTTCGGCGAGACCCAGTACTTC. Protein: CASSLAQQGFGETQYF.

The CDR3: CSARTSGGWEQFF. The CDR3 region has the DNA TGCAGCGCCCGGACTAGCGGGGGGTGGGAGCAGTTCTTC. The V and J genes are TRBV29-1 and TRBJ2-1, with 14 bases that match TRBD2. Trimming removed 7 bases from V and 10 bases from J; junction bases left unmatched: 6. Germline CDR1 is SQVTM and CDR2 is ANQGSEA. CDR3 length: 13 amino acids.

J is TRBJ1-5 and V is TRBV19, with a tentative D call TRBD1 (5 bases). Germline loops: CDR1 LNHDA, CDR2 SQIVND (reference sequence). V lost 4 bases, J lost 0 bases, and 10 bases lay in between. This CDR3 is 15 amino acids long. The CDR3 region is CASSSQGLSNQPQHF. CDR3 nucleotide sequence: TGTGCCAGTAGTAGCCAGGGTCTTAGCAATCAGCCCCAGCATTTT.

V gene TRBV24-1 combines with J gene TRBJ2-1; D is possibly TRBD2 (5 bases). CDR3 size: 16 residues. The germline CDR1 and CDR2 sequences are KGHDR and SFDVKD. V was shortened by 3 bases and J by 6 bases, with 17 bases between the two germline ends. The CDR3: CATSDPGPQAGNEQFF. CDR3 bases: TGTGCCACCAGTGATCCGGGCCCCCAGGCGGGCAATGAGCAGTTCTTC.

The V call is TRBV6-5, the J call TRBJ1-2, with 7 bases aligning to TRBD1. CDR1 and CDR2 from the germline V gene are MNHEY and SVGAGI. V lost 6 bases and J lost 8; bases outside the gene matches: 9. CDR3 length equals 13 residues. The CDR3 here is CASSPDRSDGYTF. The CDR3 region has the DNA TGTGCCAGCAGCCCGGACAGGTCTGACGGCTACACCTTC.

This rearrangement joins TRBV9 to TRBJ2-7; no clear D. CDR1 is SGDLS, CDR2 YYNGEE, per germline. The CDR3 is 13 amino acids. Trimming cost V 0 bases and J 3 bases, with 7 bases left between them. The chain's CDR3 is CASSVGLNYEQYF. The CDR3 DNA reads TGTGCCAGCAGCGTAGGACTTAACTACGAGCAGTACTTC.

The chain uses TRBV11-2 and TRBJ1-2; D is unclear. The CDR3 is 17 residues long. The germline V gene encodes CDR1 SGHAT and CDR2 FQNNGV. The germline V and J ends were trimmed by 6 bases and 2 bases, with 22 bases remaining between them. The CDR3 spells CASRSLRGNFRNYGYTF. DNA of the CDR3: TGTGCCAGCAGATCTCTACGAGGGAACTTTAGGAACTATGGCTACACCTTC.

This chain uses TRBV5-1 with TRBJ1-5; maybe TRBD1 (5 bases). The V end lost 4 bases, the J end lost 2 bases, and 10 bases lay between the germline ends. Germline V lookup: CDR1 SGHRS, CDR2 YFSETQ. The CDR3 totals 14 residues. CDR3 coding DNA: TGCGCCAGCAGCCCGGGGGGACGCAATCAGCCCCAGCATTTT. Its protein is CASSPGGRNQPQHF. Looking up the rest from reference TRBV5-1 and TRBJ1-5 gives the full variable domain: KAGVTQTPRYLIKTRGQQVTLSCSPISGHRSVSWYQQTPGQGLQFLFEYFSETQRNKGNFPGRFSGRQFSNSRSEMNVSTLELGDSALYLCASSPGGRNQPQHFGDGTRLSIL.

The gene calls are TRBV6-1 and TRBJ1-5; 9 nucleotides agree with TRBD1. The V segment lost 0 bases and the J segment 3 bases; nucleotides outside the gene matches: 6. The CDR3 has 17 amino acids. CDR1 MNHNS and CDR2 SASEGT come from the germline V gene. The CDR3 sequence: CASSEALWTGDNQPQHF. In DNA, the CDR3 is TGTGCCAGCAGTGAAGCATTGTGGACAGGGGACAATCAGCCCCAGCATTTT.

The CDR3 loop is CASSERRVGGTEAFF. Written as DNA, the CDR3 is TGTGCCAGCAGTGAACGTAGGGTGGGGGGCACTGAAGCTTTCTTT. The V call is TRBV6-1, the J call TRBJ1-1; TRBD1 might be the D (5 bases). The CDR3 is 15 amino acids. V was cut by 2 bases and J by 4 bases, with 14 bases left in between. CDR1 and CDR2 (germline): MNHNS, SASEGT.

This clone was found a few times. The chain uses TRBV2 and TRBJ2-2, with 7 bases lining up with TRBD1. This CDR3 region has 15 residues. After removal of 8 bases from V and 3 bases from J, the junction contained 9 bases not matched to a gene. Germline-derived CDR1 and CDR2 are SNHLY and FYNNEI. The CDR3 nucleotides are TGTGCCAGCCAGGGGACAGCAAGGGACACCGGGGAGCTGTTTTTT. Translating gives CASQGTARDTGELFF.

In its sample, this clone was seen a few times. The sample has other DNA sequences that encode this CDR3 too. CDR3 DNA sequence: TGTGCCAGCAGCTCCACAGGGGTCTATGGCTACACCTTC. It yields the protein CASSSTGVYGYTF. J is TRBJ1-2 and V is TRBV11-2; 7 bases match TRBD1. The V gene's germline CDR1 is SGHAT and CDR2 FQNNGV. Trimming took 4 bases from V and 4 from J; bases not matched to a gene: 3. This CDR3 spans 13 amino acids.

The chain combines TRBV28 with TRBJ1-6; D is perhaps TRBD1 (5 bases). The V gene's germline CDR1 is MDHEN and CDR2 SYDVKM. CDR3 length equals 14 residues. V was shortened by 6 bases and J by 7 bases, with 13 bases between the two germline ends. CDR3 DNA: TGTGCCAGCAGCCCGGGGGGAGGGAATTCACCCCTCCACTTT. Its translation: CASSPGGGNSPLHF.

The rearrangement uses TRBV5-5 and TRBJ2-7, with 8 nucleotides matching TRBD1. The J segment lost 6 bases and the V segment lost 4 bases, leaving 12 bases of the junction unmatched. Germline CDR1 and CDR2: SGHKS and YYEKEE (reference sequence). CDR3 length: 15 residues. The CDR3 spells CASSPSGQGVSEQYF. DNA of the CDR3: TGTGCCAGCAGCCCTAGTGGACAGGGAGTTAGCGAGCAGTACTTC.

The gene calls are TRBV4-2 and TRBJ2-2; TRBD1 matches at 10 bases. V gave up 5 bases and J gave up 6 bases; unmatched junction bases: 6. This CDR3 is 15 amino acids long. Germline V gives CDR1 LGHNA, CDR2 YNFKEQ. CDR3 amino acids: CASSAGTGDSGELFF. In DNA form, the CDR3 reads TGTGCCAGCAGCGCCGGGACAGGGGATTCCGGGGAGCTGTTTTTT.

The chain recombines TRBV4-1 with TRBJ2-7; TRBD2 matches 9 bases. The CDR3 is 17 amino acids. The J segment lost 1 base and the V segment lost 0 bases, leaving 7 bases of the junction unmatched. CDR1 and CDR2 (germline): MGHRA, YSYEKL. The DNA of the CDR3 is TGCGCCAGCAGCCAAGAAATCGGACTAGCGTATTCCTACGAGCAGTACTTC. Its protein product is CASSQEIGLAYSYEQYF.

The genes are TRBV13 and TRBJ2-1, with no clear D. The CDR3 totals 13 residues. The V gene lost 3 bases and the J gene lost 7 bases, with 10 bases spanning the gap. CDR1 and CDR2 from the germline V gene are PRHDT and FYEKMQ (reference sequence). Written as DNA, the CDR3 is TGTGCCAGCAGCTTTCTACTCGAGAATGAGCAGTTCTTC. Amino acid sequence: CASSFLLENEQFF. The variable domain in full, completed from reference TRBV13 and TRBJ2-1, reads AAGVIQSPRHLIKEKRETATLKCYPIPRHDTVYWYQQGPGQDPQFLISFYEKMQSDKGSIPDRFSAQQFSDYHSELNMSSLELGDSALYFCASSFLLENEQFFGPGTRLTVL.

The CDR3 region has the DNA TGTGCCAGTAGCCCGGGAGTAGGGGCCTACGAGCAGTACTTC. Translation gives CASSPGVGAYEQYF. The chain has TRBV19 and TRBJ2-7; perhaps TRBD2 as D (6 bases). The germline V gene encodes CDR1 LNHDA and CDR2 SQIVND (reference sequence). Trimming removed 6 bases at V and 2 bases at J, with 14 bases between. CDR3 size: 14 residues.